The 6 T cell receptor beta chains below were found in one sample sequenced in a study of cytotoxic CD8 clonotypes in ibrutinib-treated CLL. TCRdb keeps only in-frame clones here, not all; method: immunoSEQ multiplex PCR. The sample has about 160,000 clones, 81% seen once; the top ten hold roughly 1.9%. The material was PBMCs, obtained after 12 months of ibrutinib treatment. The receptors were sampled from a human donor with chronic lymphocytic leukemia.

The J gene is TRBJ2-3, the V gene TRBV5-1; D possibly matches TRBD1 or TRBD2 (5 bases each). The CDR3 sequence is 14 residues long. CDR1 SGHRS and CDR2 YFSETQ come from the germline V gene. Trimming stripped 4 bases from V and 0 bases from J, with 9 bases between. The CDR3 loop is CASSRDGSTDTQYF. CDR3 nucleotides: TGCGCCAGCAGCCGGGACGGGAGCACAGATACGCAGTATTTT.

This clone was seen ten or more times. Written as DNA, the CDR3 is TGCGCCAGCAGCCAAGACAGGGTCGGGAACTATGGCTACACCTTC. This encodes CASSQDRVGNYGYTF. V gene TRBV4-3 combines with J gene TRBJ1-2; TRBD1 is a possible D gene (5 bases). Germline V CDR1 and CDR2: LGHNA, YSLEER. The V gene lost 0 bases and the J gene lost 2 bases, with 10 bases spanning the gap. This CDR3 is 15 amino acids long.

The chain joins TRBV9 to TRBJ2-1; 8 positions match TRBD2. Looked up from germline, CDR1 is SGDLS and CDR2 is YYNGEE. With 0 bases clipped from V and 6 bases from J, the junction kept 5 bases outside the gene matches. This CDR3 has 15 residues. The CDR3 nucleotides read TGTGCCAGCAGCGTAGTCGGGGGGGTTGGCAATGAGCAGTTCTTC. Residues: CASSVVGGVGNEQFF.

This chain links TRBV2 with TRBJ1-4, with TRBD1 identical over 7 bases. This CDR3 contains 13 residues. Per the germline V gene, CDR1 is SNHLY and CDR2 is FYNNEI. The junction had 3 bases not matched to a gene; V was cut back by 5 bases and J by 6 bases. The CDR3 DNA is TGTGCCAGCAGTAGGGACAGAGATGAAAAACTGTTTTTT. It is translated as CASSRDRDEKLFF.

The V call is TRBV4-2, the J call TRBJ2-3; D possibly matches TRBD1 or TRBD2 (7 bases each). CDR1 and CDR2 from the germline V gene are LGHNA and YNFKEQ. V was cut by 0 bases and J by 13 bases, with 14 bases left in between. The CDR3 runs 13 residues. The CDR3 sequence is CASSQDSQGGKYF. The CDR3 region has the DNA TGTGCCAGCAGCCAAGATTCCCAGGGGGGGAAGTATTTT.

The rearrangement joins TRBV19 to TRBJ2-7; tentatively, D is TRBD1 (5 bases). Germline V lookup: CDR1 LNHDA, CDR2 SQIVND (reference sequence). V was cut by 4 bases and J by 3 bases, with 7 bases left in between. The CDR3 has 12 amino acids. The chain's CDR3 is CASSRGFYEQYF. The CDR3 nucleotides are TGTGCCAGTAGTAGGGGCTTCTACGAGCAGTACTTC.